This entry features one TCR beta chain sequence. TCRdb analysed the 5' RACE reads with MiXCR anew, one entry per CDR3 protein. The sample yields about 520,000 distinct CDR3 sequences, less than 25% seen once. This sample is drawn from a study of identical twins. V shed 2 bases and J 0 bases; nucleotides not matched to a gene: 3. CDR3 size: 16 residues. Looked up from germline, CDR1 is SGDLS and CDR2 is YYNGEE. These data also formed part of another study, on T cells expressing NK-cell markers.

The receptor's source is a young woman in good health. Input material: CD4+ T cells sorted from blood. The rearrangement links TRBV9 to TRBJ2-5, with 11 bases fitting TRBD2. The CDR3 reads CASSVASGRYQETQYF. Here the CDR3 DNA reads TGTGCCAGCAGCGTGGCTAGCGGGAGGTACCAAGAGACCCAGTACTTC.